The clone carrying this T cell receptor (beta chain) was observed a single time. This sample is drawn from a study of T cell changes during pregnancy in multiple sclerosis. Assay: immunoSEQ multiplex PCR; the TCRdb copy retains only in-frame clones and omits some. In the table there are some 71,000 clones, around 90% of which are singletons. The junction had 4 bases not matched to a gene; V was cut back by 1 base and J by 8 bases. The germline CDR1 and CDR2 sequences are SGHTA and FQGNSA. The length of the CDR3 is 14 residues. Sequencing used peripheral blood, obtained in the third trimester of pregnancy. The V and J genes are TRBV7-2 and TRBJ1-4; 7 bases are shared with TRBD1. The TCR sequence derives from a female donor with multiple sclerosis, enrolled in a pregnancy study. The CDR3 sequence is CASSLDRGEEKLFF. The CDR3 DNA sequence: TGTGCCAGCAGCTTAGACAGGGGTGAGGAAAAACTGTTTTTT.